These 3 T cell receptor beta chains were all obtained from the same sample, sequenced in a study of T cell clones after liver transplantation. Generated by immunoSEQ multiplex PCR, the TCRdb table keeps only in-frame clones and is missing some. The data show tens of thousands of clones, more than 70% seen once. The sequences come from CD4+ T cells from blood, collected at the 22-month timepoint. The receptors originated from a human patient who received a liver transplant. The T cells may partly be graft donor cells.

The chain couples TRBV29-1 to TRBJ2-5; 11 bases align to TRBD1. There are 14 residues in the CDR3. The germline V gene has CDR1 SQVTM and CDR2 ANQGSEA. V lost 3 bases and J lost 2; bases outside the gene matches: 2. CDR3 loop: CSVDGTGGQETQYF. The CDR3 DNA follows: TGCAGCGTTGACGGGACAGGGGGTCAAGAGACCCAGTACTTC.

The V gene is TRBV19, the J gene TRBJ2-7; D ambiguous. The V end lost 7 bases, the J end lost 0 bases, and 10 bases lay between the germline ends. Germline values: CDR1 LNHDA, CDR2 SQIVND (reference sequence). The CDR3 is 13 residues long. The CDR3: CASKERSSYEQYF. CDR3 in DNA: TGTGCCAGTAAAGAAAGGAGCTCCTACGAGCAGTACTTC.

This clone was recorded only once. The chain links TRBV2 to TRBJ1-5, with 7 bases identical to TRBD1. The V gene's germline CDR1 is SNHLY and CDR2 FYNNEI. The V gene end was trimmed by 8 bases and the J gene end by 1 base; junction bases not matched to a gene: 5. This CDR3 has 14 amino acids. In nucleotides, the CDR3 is TGTGCCAGCGATTGGGACAGCAGCAATCAGCCCCAGCATTTT. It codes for CASDWDSSNQPQHF.